One sample yielded the 24 T cell receptor beta chains listed below, sequenced in a study of CD8+ T cells in alopecia areata. The treatment: oral pan-JAK inhibitor, 5-10 mg twice daily. cDNA serving as the sequencing template came from extracted, reverse transcribed RNA. Sequenced by immunoSEQ multiplex PCR; TCRdb stores in-frame clones only, minus some. This sample has 180,000 or so clones, with approximately 59% found just once. Here the sequenced sample was CD4+ T cells sorted from blood, taken at approximately week 60, from a patient treated with tofacitinib. Receptors originate from a human donor with alopecia areata.

This chain uses TRBV30 with TRBJ1-5, with 7 nucleotides matching TRBD1. The CDR3 length is 14 residues. V trimming: 2 bases; J trimming: 4 bases; junction bases outside the gene matches: 5. Germline V CDR1 and CDR2: GTSNPN, SVGIG (reference sequence). CDR3 sequence reads: CAWSKSRGNQPQHF. DNA for the CDR3: TGTGCCTGGAGTAAGTCCAGGGGGAATCAGCCCCAGCATTTT.

The chain joins TRBV18 to TRBJ1-2; D perhaps matches TRBD1 (6 bases). This CDR3 comprises 13 residues. CDR1 is KGHSH, CDR2 LQKENI, per germline. Trimming cost V 6 bases and J 8 bases, with 16 bases left between them. The CDR3 reads CASSSREGEGYTF. The CDR3 bases are TGTGCCAGCTCTTCTCGGGAGGGGGAAGGCTACACCTTC.

This rearrangement joins TRBV2 to TRBJ2-3; D is ambiguous. The V and J ends lost 4 bases and 6 bases respectively, with 8 bases between them. CDR1 is SNHLY and CDR2 is FYNNEI in the germline V gene. This CDR3 has 12 amino acids. The CDR3 loop is CASSGTRDTQYF. The CDR3 bases are TGTGCCAGCAGTGGAACCAGGGATACGCAGTATTTT.

This clone was found a few times. CDR3 sequence: CASRAPATGELFF. The CDR3 nucleotides read TGTGCCAGCAGGGCTCCGGCCACCGGGGAGCTGTTTTTT. V is TRBV6-5 and J is TRBJ2-2, with no clear D. The CDR3 is made up of 13 amino acids. V shed 6 bases and J shed 4 bases, with 9 bases lying between them. Germline CDR1 reads MNHEY; CDR2 reads SVGAGI.

This clone was observed a single time. The chain has TRBV6-5 and TRBJ2-1; D not certain. V lost 5 bases and J lost 6, with 8 bases in between. Germline V lookup: CDR1 MNHEY, CDR2 SVGAGI. The CDR3 consists of 12 residues. The CDR3 DNA sequence: TGTGCCAGCAGTCCTCTAGGCAATGAGCAGTTCTTC. Residues: CASSPLGNEQFF.

This clone occurred once. J is TRBJ1-1 and V is TRBV14; D uncertain. Per the germline V gene, CDR1 is SGHDN and CDR2 is FVKESK. The ends were cut back, 2 bases at V and 11 bases at J, with 9 bases in the middle. This CDR3 has 11 residues. CDR3 in amino acids: CASSQHTYAFF. In nucleotides, the CDR3 is TGTGCCAGCAGCCAACATACGTACGCTTTCTTT.

This chain connects TRBV30 to TRBJ1-4, with no clear D. V lost 2 bases and J lost 7, with 14 bases in between. The CDR3 has 14 residues. Per the germline V gene, CDR1 is GTSNPN and CDR2 is SVGIG (reference sequence). The CDR3 loop is CAWSPGIPGEKLFF. For the CDR3, the DNA is TGTGCCTGGAGTCCCGGTATCCCGGGTGAAAAACTGTTTTTT.

The chain recombines TRBV29-1 with TRBJ1-1; 7 nucleotides align to TRBD1. CDR1 SQVTM and CDR2 ANQGSEA come from the germline V gene. CDR3 size: 14 residues. V lost 2 bases and J lost 6; bases outside the gene matches: 9. This CDR3 reads CSVEPRQGSAEAFF. CDR3 DNA sequence: TGCAGCGTTGAACCCCGACAGGGATCAGCTGAAGCTTTCTTT.

This chain uses TRBV23-1 with TRBJ2-5; TRBD1 might be the D (6 bases). TRBV23-1 is an open reading frame whose function is uncertain. With 2 bases removed from V and 0 bases from J, the gap between germline ends came to 10 bases. The CDR3 has 15 amino acids. CDR3 sequence: CASSQQGTNQETQYF. CDR3 DNA sequence: TGCGCCAGCAGTCAACAGGGGACAAACCAAGAGACCCAGTACTTC.

The J gene is TRBJ2-2, the V gene TRBV29-1; the D is unclear. The V gene's germline CDR1 is SQVTM and CDR2 ANQGSEA. The CDR3 loop spans 13 amino acids. V lost 4 bases to trimming and J lost 1 base, with 7 bases between them. The CDR3 protein is CSVGAENTGELFF. The CDR3 coding sequence is TGCAGCGTTGGGGCGGAGAACACCGGGGAGCTGTTTTTT.

This chain links TRBV30 with TRBJ1-5; TRBD1 is a possible D gene (5 bases). The CDR3 totals 14 residues. The germline V gene has CDR1 GTSNPN and CDR2 SVGIG (reference sequence). The V and J ends lost 4 bases and 2 bases respectively, with 12 bases between them. CDR3 DNA: TGTGCCTGGATCGAGCAGGGACGCAATCAGCCCCAGCATTTT. Translation: CAWIEQGRNQPQHF. The full variable domain, completed using reference TRBV30 and TRBJ1-5, is SQTIHQWPATLVQPVGSPLSLECTVEGTSNPNLYWYRQAAGRGLQLLFYSVGIGQISSEVPQNLSASRPQDRQFILSSKKLLLSDSGFYLCAWIEQGRNQPQHFGDGTRLSIL.

CDR3 DNA: TGCGCCAGCAGTGCAGGAGGCCAGCCCCAGCATTTT. Translation gives CASSAGGQPQHF. The chain couples TRBV10-2 to TRBJ1-5, with no clear D. Trimming shortened V by 4 bases and J by 7 bases, and 8 bases separated the two germline ends. This CDR3 is built from 12 residues. The germline V gene encodes CDR1 WSHSY and CDR2 SAAADI.

This clone was picked up a small number of times. V is TRBV5-1 and J is TRBJ1-2; D uncertain. Trimming shortened V by 0 bases and J by 4 bases, and 10 bases separated the two germline ends. The CDR3 sequence is 14 residues long. Looked up from germline, CDR1 is SGHRS and CDR2 is YFSETQ. CDR3 sequence reads: CASSLDHFSYGYTF. The DNA for the CDR3 is TGCGCCAGCAGCTTGGACCATTTTTCCTATGGCTACACCTTC. The variable domain in full, completed from reference TRBV5-1 and TRBJ1-2, reads KAGVTQTPRYLIKTRGQQVTLSCSPISGHRSVSWYQQTPGQGLQFLFEYFSETQRNKGNFPGRFSGRQFSNSRSEMNVSTLELGDSALYLCASSLDHFSYGYTFGSGTRLTVV.

This clone was recorded a few times. The chain carries TRBV5-6 and TRBJ2-3; the D is unclear. Germline assignment: CDR1 SGHDT and CDR2 YYEEEE. CDR3 length: 14 amino acids. Trimming cost V 3 bases and J 2 bases, with 10 bases left between them. This CDR3 is CASSSYSFTDTQYF. The CDR3 bases are TGTGCCAGCAGCTCTTACTCCTTCACAGATACGCAGTATTTT. Drawing the rest from reference TRBV5-6 and TRBJ2-3, the complete variable domain is DAGVTQSPTHLIKTRGQQVTLRCSPKSGHDTVSWYQQALGQGPQFIFQYYEEEERQRGNFPDRFSGHQFPNYSSELNVNALLLGDSALYLCASSSYSFTDTQYFGPGTRLTVL.

This clone was found a few times. The CDR3 protein is CSVDIGAPDTQYF. In DNA, the CDR3 is TGCAGCGTTGACATCGGGGCGCCAGATACGCAGTATTTT. The chain is built from TRBV29-1 and TRBJ2-3, with D perhaps matching TRBD1 or TRBD2 (5 bases each). The CDR3 is 13 residues long. The V end was cut by 3 bases, the J end by 4 bases, with 11 bases between. CDR1 SQVTM and CDR2 ANQGSEA come from the germline V gene.

The gene calls are TRBV29-1 and TRBJ1-1; no reliable D call. Germline V lookup: CDR1 SQVTM, CDR2 ANQGSEA. The CDR3 is 14 amino acids. V was pared by 1 base and J by 6 bases, with 15 bases between. CDR3 residues: CSVEGLFRRSEAFF. The DNA of the CDR3 is TGCAGCGTTGAAGGATTGTTTCGGCGGTCTGAAGCTTTCTTT.

This chain connects TRBV7-2 to TRBJ2-3; D is ambiguous. The CDR3 contains 14 residues. Germline values: CDR1 SGHTA, CDR2 FQGNSA. Trimming shortened V by 5 bases and J by 2 bases, and 11 bases separated the two germline ends. In DNA, the CDR3 is TGTGCCAGCAGCCTGGTTGGTACCACAGATACGCAGTATTTT. Its translation is CASSLVGTTDTQYF.

V gene TRBV5-6 combines with J gene TRBJ2-7; D gene uncertain. Germline CDR1 SGHDT, CDR2 YYEEEE. V was pared by 1 base and J by 7 bases, with 18 bases between. The CDR3 extends over 15 amino acids. The CDR3 coding sequence is TGTGCCAGCAGCTTGCGCGGAGTAGGTATCGGGGAGCAGTACTTC. Its translation: CASSLRGVGIGEQYF.

This clone showed up just a few times. The chain carries TRBV23-1 and TRBJ2-3, with D perhaps TRBD1 or TRBD2 (5 bases each). TRBV23-1 carries the ORF label, with uncertain function. This CDR3 region has 16 residues. Trimming shortened V by 2 bases and J by 4 bases, and 16 bases separated the two germline ends. The CDR3 is CASSQGGSTEPDTQYF. For the CDR3, the DNA is TGCGCCAGCAGTCAAGGGGGATCTACAGAACCAGATACGCAGTATTTT.

A few counts support this clone. The V call is TRBV2, the J call TRBJ2-1, with 8 bases lining up with TRBD1. The CDR3 is 15 residues long. V trimming: 7 bases; J trimming: 2 bases; junction bases outside the gene matches: 7. Germline CDR1 is SNHLY and CDR2 is FYNNEI. The CDR3 region has the DNA TGTGCCAGCATGAACGACAGGGGAGCCTACAATGAGCAGTTCTTC. Its translation: CASMNDRGAYNEQFF.

The genes are TRBV14 and TRBJ2-3; no firm D call. This CDR3 spans 13 amino acids. CDR1 is SGHDN and CDR2 is FVKESK in the germline V gene. Trimming removed 4 bases at V and 8 bases at J, with 13 bases between. This chain's CDR3 is CASSPRSSGTQYF. Here the CDR3 DNA reads TGTGCCAGCAGCCCGAGGTCGAGTGGTACGCAGTATTTT.

J is TRBJ1-6 and V is TRBV30; D perhaps matches TRBD1 (6 bases). The germline gives CDR1 GTSNPN, CDR2 SVGIG (reference sequence). The ends were cut back, 2 bases at V and 9 bases at J, with 23 bases in the middle. The CDR3 contains 17 residues. CDR3 sequence (DNA): TGTGCCTGGAGTTTAATGGAGGAGGGGGATTGGAGTTCACCCCTCCACTTT. This sequence encodes CAWSLMEEGDWSSPLHF.

The chain uses TRBV10-3 and TRBJ2-7; 8 bases are a match to TRBD2. Germline V gene data show CDR1 as ENHRY and CDR2 as SYGVKD. Losses at the gene ends were 4 bases for V and 2 bases for J; bases not matched to a gene: 4. The CDR3 is 14 residues long. The CDR3 DNA sequence: TGTGCCATCAGTGTTGTGCGGGGGGCCTACGAGCAGTACTTC. This translates into CAISVVRGAYEQYF.

The chain joins TRBV5-1 to TRBJ2-5, with 10 bases matching TRBD1. V shed 0 bases, J shed 3 bases, and the junction held 5 bases outside the gene matches. CDR3 length: 16 residues. CDR1 is SGHRS, CDR2 YFSETQ, per germline. In nucleotides, the CDR3 is TGCGCCAGCAGCTTGGGACCCGGGACAGGGGAAGAGACCCAGTACTTC. Translation gives CASSLGPGTGEETQYF.